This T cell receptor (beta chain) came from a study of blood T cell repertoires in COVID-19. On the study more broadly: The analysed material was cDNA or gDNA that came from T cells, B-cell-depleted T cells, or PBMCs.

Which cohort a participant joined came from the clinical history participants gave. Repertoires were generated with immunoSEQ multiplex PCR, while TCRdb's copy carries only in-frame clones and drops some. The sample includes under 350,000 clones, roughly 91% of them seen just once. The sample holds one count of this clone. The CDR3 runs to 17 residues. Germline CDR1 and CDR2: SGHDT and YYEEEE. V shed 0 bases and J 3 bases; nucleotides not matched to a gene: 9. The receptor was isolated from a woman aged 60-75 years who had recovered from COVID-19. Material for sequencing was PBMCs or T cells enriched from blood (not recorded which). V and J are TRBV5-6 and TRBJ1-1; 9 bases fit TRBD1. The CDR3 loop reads CASSLEGGDRVYTEAFF. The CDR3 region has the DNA TGTGCCAGCAGCTTGGAAGGAGGGGACAGGGTGTACACTGAAGCTTTCTTT.